The text below deals with one TCR beta chain. This CDR3 is built from 15 residues. Per germline, CDR1 SGHKS and CDR2 YYEKEE (reference sequence). Between the trimmed V and J ends, which lost 5 bases and 5 bases, there was a span of 17 bases. Some clones are missing from TCRdb's copy, which holds only in-frame ones; the method was immunoSEQ multiplex PCR. The sample holds around 250,000 clones, about 80% seen once. The data stem from a study of control samples from healthy donors and cancer patients. The source of this sequence is a woman in her fifties or sixties with lung cancer. The rearrangement links TRBV5-5 to TRBJ1-5; possibly TRBD1 for D (5 bases). The sample consisted of PBMCs. The CDR3 loop is CASRHDVRADQPQHF. The CDR3 region has the DNA TGTGCCAGCAGACACGACGTCAGGGCAGATCAGCCCCAGCATTTT.